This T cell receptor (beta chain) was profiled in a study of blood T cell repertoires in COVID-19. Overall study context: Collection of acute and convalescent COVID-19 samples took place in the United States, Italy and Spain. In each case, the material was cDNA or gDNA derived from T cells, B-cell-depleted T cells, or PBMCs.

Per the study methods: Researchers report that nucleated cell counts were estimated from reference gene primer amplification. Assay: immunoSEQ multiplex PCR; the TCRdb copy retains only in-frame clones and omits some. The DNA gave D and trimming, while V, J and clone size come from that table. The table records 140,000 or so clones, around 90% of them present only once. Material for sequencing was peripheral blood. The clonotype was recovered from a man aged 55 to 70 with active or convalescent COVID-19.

CDR3 sequence reads: CATQREVNTEAFF. The CDR3 bases are TGCGCCACCCAAAGGGAGGTGAACACTGAAGCTTTCTTT. The chain links TRBV5-1 to TRBJ1-1, with D unresolved. The CDR3 is made up of 13 amino acids. Germline CDR1 SGHRS, CDR2 YFSETQ. Trimming removed 9 bases at V and 0 bases at J, with 12 bases between. Supplemented by reference TRBV5-1 and TRBJ1-1, the full variable domain reads KAGVTQTPRYLIKTRGQQVTLSCSPISGHRSVSWYQQTPGQGLQFLFEYFSETQRNKGNFPGRFSGRQFSNSRSEMNVSTLELGDSALYLCATQREVNTEAFFGQGTRLTVV.